A selection of T cell receptor beta chains follows, all from one sample in a study of OX40 agonist ivuxolimab in advanced cancers. The repertoire was sequenced with immunoSEQ multiplex PCR; TCRdb's copy has only in-frame clones and lacks some. The sample shows around 67,000 clones, about 85% of them seen only once. The starting material was CD4+ or CD8+ T cells sorted from blood, obtained in a trial of the OX40 agonist ivuxolimab. All receptors come from an adult with an advanced solid tumor such as melanoma, head and neck, liver or kidney cancer. Each CDR3 is given with its conserved first and last residue. D genes are given only for firm matches. Not all rows give a size; the values are once, few, many and, for expanded clones, a class.

TRBD2,-,TRBV5-1,TRBJ2-5,CASSLLAGRQETQYF,TGCGCCAGCAGTCTCCTAGCGGGGCGCCAAGAGACCCAGTACTTC
TRBD1,-,TRBV6-1,TRBJ2-7,CASIGQGADEQYF,TGTGCCAGCATAGGACAGGGGGCGGATGAGCAGTACTTC
TRBD2,-,TRBV6-1,TRBJ2-1,CASSSRLAGEQFF,TGTGCCAGCAGTTCACGACTAGCTGGTGAGCAGTTCTTC
-,once,TRBV7-2,TRBJ1-2,CASSSGTTIRGYTF,TGTGCCAGCAGCTCGGGGACAACGATCCGCGGCTACACCTTC
TRBD1,-,TRBV10-3,TRBJ2-7,CAISESGTGGEQYF,TGTGCCATCAGTGAGTCTGGGACAGGGGGCGAGCAGTACTTC
-,-,TRBV5-1,TRBJ2-1,CASSGAGGHEQFF,TGCGCCAGCAGCGGCGCGGGCGGGCATGAGCAGTTCTTC
-,few,TRBV2,TRBJ2-3,CASSGALGQTSTDTQYF,TGTGCCAGCAGTGGGGCTCTCGGGCAGACTAGCACAGATACGCAGTATTTT
TRBD2,-,TRBV9,TRBJ2-2,CASSVLSGGSGELFF,TGTGCCAGCAGCGTACTAAGCGGGGGGTCCGGGGAGCTGTTTTTT
TRBD1,-,TRBV5-1,TRBJ1-2,CASSPTGGDYGYTF,TGCGCCAGCTCCCCCACAGGGGGCGACTATGGCTACACCTTC
TRBD1,-,TRBV18,TRBJ2-2,CASSPRQGTNTGELFF,TGTGCCAGCTCACCAAGACAGGGGACCAACACCGGGGAGCTGTTTTTT
-,-,TRBV5-6,TRBJ2-7,CASSPAGWDLYEQYF,TGTGCCAGCAGCCCCGCTGGATGGGACCTCTACGAGCAGTACTTC
-,few,TRBV7-9,TRBJ2-3,CASSLAGVNADTQYF,TGTGCCAGCAGCTTAGCGGGAGTGAACGCAGATACGCAGTATTTT
TRBD2,-,TRBV7-9,TRBJ2-7,CASSLVTSGRAGEQYF,TGTGCCAGCAGCTTAGTGACTAGCGGGAGGGCCGGTGAGCAGTACTTC
-,-,TRBV23-1,TRBJ2-1,CASSQSGLARTYNEQFF,TGCGCCAGCAGTCAATCTGGGCTAGCTCGAACCTACAATGAGCAGTTCTTC
-,once,TRBV9,TRBJ2-3,CASSVEGLSTDTQYF,TGTGCCAGCAGCGTAGAGGGACTTAGCACAGATACGCAGTATTTT
TRBD2,-,TRBV5-1,TRBJ2-2,CASSPRASGGNTGELFF,TGCGCCAGCAGCCCTCGCGCTAGCGGGGGGAACACCGGGGAGCTGTTTTTT
-,-,TRBV10-2,TRBJ1-1,CASTEFMNTEAFF,TGCGCCAGCACGGAGTTTATGAACACTGAAGCTTTCTTT
-,-,TRBV19,TRBJ2-6,CASSATWTGANVLTF,TGTGCCAGTAGTGCTACCTGGACTGGGGCCAACGTCCTGACTTTC
-,-,TRBV11-2,TRBJ1-3,CASSLDRLGGAGNTIYF,TGTGCCAGCAGCTTAGATCGTCTCGGGGGAGCTGGAAACACCATATATTTT
TRBD2,-,TRBV7-8,TRBJ2-5,CASSYRGGPVNNF,TGTGCCAGCAGTTACCGGGGGGGCCCGGTTAATAACTTC
-,-,TRBV28,TRBJ2-7,CASSLDYEQYF,TGTGCCAGCAGTTTAGACTACGAGCAGTACTTC
-,-,TRBV7-2,TRBJ1-1,CASSLEAQITEAFF,TGTGCCAGCAGCCTAGAAGCACAAATCACTGAAGCTTTCTTT
TRBD2,-,TRBV9,TRBJ2-1,CASSLTGTSGIGEQFF,TGTGCCAGCAGCTTAACCGGGACTAGCGGGATCGGGGAGCAGTTCTTC
-,-,TRBV9,TRBJ2-5,CASSPLGETQYF,TGTGCCAGCAGCCCCTTAGGAGAGACCCAGTACTTC
-,-,TRBV7-2,TRBJ1-6,CASSLVQGRNSPLHF,TGTGCCAGCAGCTTGGTTCAGGGCAGGAATTCACCCCTCCACTTT
-,-,TRBV5-1,TRBJ2-7,CASRISVEVTYEQYF,TGCGCCAGCCGGATCTCAGTAGAGGTAACCTACGAGCAGTACTTC
TRBD2,-,TRBV7-3,TRBJ2-1,CASSFQREFEQFF,TGTGCCAGCAGCTTCCAGCGGGAGTTTGAGCAGTTCTTC
-,-,TRBV6-6,TRBJ2-1,CASSYGLRGRGNEQFF,TGTGCCAGCAGTTACGGTTTGAGGGGCCGGGGTAATGAGCAGTTCTTC
-,-,TRBV25-1,TRBJ1-1,CASSASGRTEAFF,TGTGCCAGCAGTGCGAGCGGCCGAACTGAAGCTTTCTTT
-,-,TRBV6-5,TRBJ1-1,CASSSRPRAGAFF,TGTGCCAGCAGCAGCCGACCCAGGGCGGGGGCTTTCTTT
TRBD1,-,TRBV5-4,TRBJ2-7,CASSIDRAMDF,TGTGCCAGCAGCATAGACAGGGCTATGGACTTC
-,-,TRBV19,TRBJ1-5,CASLRAGQGVNQPQHF,TGTGCCAGCTTAAGGGCGGGCCAGGGCGTGAATCAGCCCCAGCATTTT
-,-,TRBV7-9,TRBJ2-1,CASSLISGGEQFF,TGTGCCAGCAGCTTAATATCAGGTGGTGAGCAGTTCTTC
-,-,TRBV7-3,TRBJ2-5,CASSLGLGDGETQYF,TGTGCCAGCAGCTTAGGATTGGGTGACGGAGAGACCCAGTACTTC
-,few,TRBV4-1,TRBJ2-1,CASSHFNEQFF,TGCGCCAGCAGCCATTTCAATGAGCAGTTCTTC
TRBD2,-,TRBV28,TRBJ2-7,CASSGTSASYEQYF,TGTGCCAGCAGTGGGACTAGCGCCTCCTACGAGCAGTACTTC
-,-,TRBV2,TRBJ2-5,CASSEARETQYF,TGTGCCAGCAGTGAAGCTAGGGAGACCCAGTACTTC
-,-,TRBV19,TRBJ1-2,CASSRSGTNTNYGYTF,TGTGCCAGTAGCCGGTCGGGTACAAATACTAACTATGGCTACACCTTC
-,-,TRBV28,TRBJ1-4,CASSLGGWVEKLFF,TGTGCCAGCAGTTTAGGGGGGTGGGTTGAAAAACTGTTTTTT
TRBD1,-,TRBV5-1,TRBJ1-1,CASSSDRGGAFF,TGCGCCAGCAGCAGCGACAGGGGAGGAGCTTTCTTT
-,-,TRBV28,TRBJ1-1,CASRLTYGPNTEAFF,TGTGCCAGCAGGCTAACCTACGGACCTAACACTGAAGCTTTCTTT